Listed below are T cell receptor beta chains from one sample, sequenced in a study of cytomegalovirus exposure and HLA in healthy donors. Repertoires were generated with immunoSEQ multiplex PCR, while TCRdb's copy carries only in-frame clones and drops some. There are about 270,000 clones in the sample; around two thirds occur only once, and around 2% lies in the top ten. The sample taken for sequencing was PBMCs. These receptors all stem from a female donor in good health and CMV-seronegative. Each CDR3 is given with its conserved first and last residue. The D gene is left open where the match is weak. Rows give clone size only sometimes, using once, few, many, or a class for an expanded clone.

.,TRBJ2-1,TRBD2,TRBV6-4,CASSVAGGSYNEQFF,TGTGCCAGCAGTGTTGCGGGAGGCTCCTACAATGAGCAGTTCTTC
.,TRBJ1-5,.,TRBV27,CASSLSPYSNQPQHF,TGTGCCAGCAGTTTATCCCCGTATAGCAATCAGCCCCAGCATTTT
.,TRBJ1-1,.,TRBV4-1,CASSHLPDTEAFF,TGCGCCAGCAGCCACCTCCCGGACACTGAAGCTTTCTTT
.,TRBJ2-3,.,TRBV5-6,CASSFVSSTDTQYF,TGTGCCAGCAGCTTCGTTTCTAGCACAGATACGCAGTATTTT
.,TRBJ2-7,TRBD2,TRBV7-2,CASSQGLAGVVYEQYF,TGTGCCAGCAGCCAGGGACTAGCGGGAGTTGTCTACGAGCAGTACTTC
.,TRBJ2-7,TRBD2,TRBV6-1,CASNTGTTSSYEQYF,TGTGCCAGCAATACCGGGACTACGAGCTCCTACGAGCAGTACTTC
.,TRBJ1-2,.,TRBV11-2,CASNRPGRNYGYTF,TGTGCCAGCAACCGTCCGGGGAGAAACTATGGCTACACCTTC
once,TRBJ2-7,TRBD1,TRBV28,CASSYPTGDNYYEQYF,TGTGCCAGCAGTTACCCGACAGGGGATAATTACTACGAGCAGTACTTC
.,TRBJ2-3,TRBD1,TRBV7-9,CASSPQGDTQYF,TGTGCCAGCAGCCCACAGGGGGATACGCAGTATTTT
.,TRBJ1-1,.,TRBV25-1,CASTPSTVSLWNTEAFF,TGTGCCAGCACCCCGTCGACAGTTTCGCTCTGGAACACTGAAGCTTTCTTT
.,TRBJ2-5,TRBD1,TRBV18,CASSPLQPYEGAQETQYF,TGTGCCAGCTCACCACTCCAACCGTACGAGGGGGCTCAAGAGACCCAGTACTTC
.,TRBJ1-2,.,TRBV30,CAWRGTGNYGYTF,TGTGCCTGGCGTGGGACTGGGAACTATGGCTACACCTTC
.,TRBJ2-1,TRBD2,TRBV6-4,CASSDLAVGWNEQFF,TGTGCCAGCAGTGACCTAGCGGTTGGGTGGAATGAGCAGTTCTTC
few,TRBJ2-2,TRBD1,TRBV9,CASSVVWTGGTGELFF,TGTGCCAGCAGCGTCGTCTGGACAGGGGGTACTGGGGAGCTGTTTTTT
.,TRBJ1-5,.,TRBV5-1,CASSLGGGSQPQHF,TGCGCCAGCAGCTTGGGCGGGGGCAGTCAGCCCCAGCATTTT
.,TRBJ1-1,TRBD1,TRBV30,CAWSRDRGRTEAFF,TGTGCCTGGAGTAGGGACAGGGGTAGGACTGAAGCTTTCTTT
.,TRBJ2-1,.,TRBV15,CATSRESGEQFF,TGTGCCACCAGTCGAGAGAGTGGTGAGCAGTTCTTC
.,TRBJ1-2,.,TRBV6-1,CASSEDRANYGYTF,TGTGCCAGCAGTGAAGACAGGGCGAATTATGGCTACACCTTC
.,TRBJ2-5,TRBD2,TRBV5-1,CASSTLAGAGETQYF,TGCGCCAGCAGCACACTAGCGGGAGCAGGGGAGACCCAGTACTTC
once,TRBJ2-5,TRBD2,TRBV5-5,CASSLGGLAGETQYF,TGTGCCAGCAGCTTGGGGGGACTAGCGGGAGAGACCCAGTACTTC
once,TRBJ2-3,.,TRBV14,CASSALWGREKTDTQYF,TGTGCCAGCAGCGCCCTGTGGGGGCGGGAGAAAACAGATACGCAGTATTTT
.,TRBJ2-2,.,TRBV7-9,CASSILQGTGELFF,TGTGCCAGCAGCATTCTACAGGGAACCGGGGAGCTGTTTTTT
few,TRBJ2-2,TRBD1,TRBV5-4,CASSVGQGITGELFF,TGTGCCAGCAGCGTGGGACAGGGCATCACCGGGGAGCTGTTTTTT
.,TRBJ2-7,TRBD2,TRBV9,CASSSGTSGIYEQYF,TGTGCCAGCAGCTCTGGGACTAGCGGGATCTACGAGCAGTACTTC
few,TRBJ1-1,TRBD1,TRBV15,CAIGTGLGTEAFF,TGTGCCATAGGGACAGGGCTGGGGACTGAAGCTTTCTTT
.,TRBJ1-1,.,TRBV4-1,CASSQVGKNTEAFF,TGCGCCAGCAGCCAAGTTGGCAAGAACACTGAAGCTTTCTTT
.,TRBJ2-3,.,TRBV6-1,CASSEGRGGTDTQYF,TGTGCCAGCAGTGAAGGGAGGGGCGGAACAGATACGCAGTATTTT
.,TRBJ1-1,TRBD1,TRBV29-1,CSVAFGTGGTEAFF,TGCAGCGTTGCTTTCGGGACAGGGGGCACTGAAGCTTTCTTT
few,TRBJ1-1,TRBD1,TRBV6-6,CASSLGQGWAFF,TGTGCCAGCAGTTTAGGACAGGGGTGGGCTTTCTTT
.,TRBJ1-2,.,TRBV25-1,CASSEWGGGAPGRYTF,TGTGCCAGCAGTGAATGGGGAGGAGGGGCTCCAGGGCGCTACACCTTC
.,TRBJ1-1,TRBD1,TRBV29-1,CSAGQRGDTEAFF,TGCAGCGCGGGACAGCGGGGGGACACTGAAGCTTTCTTT
.,TRBJ2-1,.,TRBV29-1,CSIEGGAEQFF,TGCAGCATTGAAGGCGGAGCTGAGCAGTTCTTC
few,TRBJ2-2,.,TRBV6-1,CASTSGDYTGELFF,TGTGCCAGCACTTCAGGGGACTATACCGGGGAGCTGTTTTTT
.,TRBJ1-2,.,TRBV9,CASSERTAANYGYTF,TGTGCCAGCAGCGAGAGGACAGCCGCTAACTATGGCTACACCTTC
.,TRBJ2-1,TRBD2,TRBV14,CASSHPGTSGRGNEQFF,TGTGCCAGCAGCCATCCCGGGACTAGCGGGAGAGGCAATGAGCAGTTCTTC
.,TRBJ2-6,.,TRBV18,CASSPGRASGANVLTF,TGTGCCAGCTCACCTGGAAGAGCGTCTGGGGCCAACGTCCTGACTTTC
.,TRBJ2-5,TRBD1,TRBV6-1,CASSEGGTAYQETQYF,TGTGCCAGCAGTGAAGGGGGGACAGCGTACCAAGAGACCCAGTACTTC
.,TRBJ1-2,TRBD1,TRBV4-2,CASSQDRTGGYGYTF,TGTGCCAGCAGCCAAGATAGGACAGGAGGTTATGGCTACACCTTC
.,TRBJ2-7,TRBD1,TRBV5-1,CASSPGTGATYEQYF,TGCGCCAGCAGCCCCGGGACAGGAGCAACCTACGAGCAGTACTTC
.,TRBJ2-3,TRBD2,TRBV4-1,CASSGLERASGSTDTQYF,TGCGCCAGCAGCGGATTAGAGCGGGCTAGCGGGAGTACAGATACGCAGTATTTT
.,TRBJ2-5,.,TRBV6-1,CASSESGSLGWTQYF,TGTGCCAGCAGTGAGTCCGGGTCCCTTGGGTGGACCCAGTACTTC
few,TRBJ2-3,TRBD2,TRBV18,CASSPKGLAGPGNTQYF,TGTGCCAGCTCACCCAAGGGACTAGCGGGCCCGGGGAATACGCAGTATTTT